The clone carrying this TCR beta chain was found many times. Its antigen remains unknown. This sample is drawn from a study of T cell repertoires in cytomegalovirus infection. Study summary: Both a matching HLA type and CMV infection were indicated by public TCR beta signatures. Study-level findings and limits: The response measured ex vivo was dominated by TCR beta clonotypes (HLA-C-restricted and CMV-specific).

CDR1 is SGHTA, CDR2 FQGNSA, per germline. The CDR3 runs 12 residues. V lost 8 bases, J lost 1 base, and 1 base stayed unmatched. TCRdb fed the reads into MiXCR, producing one record per CDR3 protein. Of hundreds of thousands of distinct CDR3 sequences in the sample, 15% to 20% were seen once. The chain couples TRBV7-2 to TRBJ1-2; 7 bases fit TRBD1. The clonotype comes from a human donor in good health (CMV status not recorded). Some clones in this sample may be carry-over from other donors' samples. The source material was PBMCs. DNA of the CDR3: TGTGCCAGCGACAGGGATAACTATGGCTACACCTTC. Translation gives CASDRDNYGYTF.